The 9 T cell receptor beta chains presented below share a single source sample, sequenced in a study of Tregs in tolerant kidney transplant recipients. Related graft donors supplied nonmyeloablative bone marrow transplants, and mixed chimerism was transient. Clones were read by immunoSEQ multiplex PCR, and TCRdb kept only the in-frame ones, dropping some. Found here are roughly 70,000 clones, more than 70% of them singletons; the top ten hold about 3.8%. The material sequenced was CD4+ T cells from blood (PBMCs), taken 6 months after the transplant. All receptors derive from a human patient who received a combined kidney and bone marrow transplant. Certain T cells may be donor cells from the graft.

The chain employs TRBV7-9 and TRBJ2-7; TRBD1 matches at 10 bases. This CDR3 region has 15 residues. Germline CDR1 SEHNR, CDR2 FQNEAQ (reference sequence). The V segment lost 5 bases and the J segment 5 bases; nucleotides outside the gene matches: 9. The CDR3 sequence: CASSGTGTGVDEQYF. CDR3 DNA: TGTGCCAGCAGCGGAACCGGGACAGGGGTCGACGAGCAGTACTTC. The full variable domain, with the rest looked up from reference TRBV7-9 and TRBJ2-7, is DTGVSQNPRHKITKRGQNVTFRCDPISEHNRLYWYRQTLGQGPEFLTYFQNEAQLEKSRLLSDRFSAERPKGSFSTLEIQRTEQGDSAMYLCASSGTGTGVDEQYFGPGTRLTVT.

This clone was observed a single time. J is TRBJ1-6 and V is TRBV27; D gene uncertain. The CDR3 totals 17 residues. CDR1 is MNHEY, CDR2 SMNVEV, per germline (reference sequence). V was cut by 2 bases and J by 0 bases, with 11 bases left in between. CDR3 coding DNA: TGTGCCAGCAGTTTAAGGTCGGGTAGCTCCTATAATTCACCCCTCCACTTT. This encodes CASSLRSGSSYNSPLHF.

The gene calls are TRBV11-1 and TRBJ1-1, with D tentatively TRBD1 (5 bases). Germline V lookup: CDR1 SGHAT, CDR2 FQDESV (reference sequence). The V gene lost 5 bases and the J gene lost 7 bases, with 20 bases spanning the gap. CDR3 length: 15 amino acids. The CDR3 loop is CASSSWGRGDDEAFF. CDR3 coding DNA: TGTGCCAGCAGCAGTTGGGGGAGGGGTGACGATGAAGCTTTCTTT. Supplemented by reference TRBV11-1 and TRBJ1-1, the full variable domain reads EAEVAQSPRYKITEKSQAVAFWCDPISGHATLYWYRQILGQGPELLVQFQDESVVDDSQLPKDRFSAERLKGVDSTLKIQPAELGDSAMYLCASSSWGRGDDEAFFGQGTRLTVV.

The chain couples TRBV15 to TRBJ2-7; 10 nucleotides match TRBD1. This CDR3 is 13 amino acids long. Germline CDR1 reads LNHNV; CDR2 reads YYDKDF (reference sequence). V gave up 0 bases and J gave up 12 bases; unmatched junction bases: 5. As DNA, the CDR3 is TGTGCCACCAGCAGAGATCTGGACAGGGGGAGGTACTTC. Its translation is CATSRDLDRGRYF.

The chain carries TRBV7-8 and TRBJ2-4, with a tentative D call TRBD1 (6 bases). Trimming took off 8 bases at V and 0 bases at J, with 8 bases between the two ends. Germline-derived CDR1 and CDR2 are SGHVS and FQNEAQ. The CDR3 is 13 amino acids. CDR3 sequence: CASSGVAKNIQYF. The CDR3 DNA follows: TGTGCCAGCTCAGGGGTAGCCAAAAACATTCAGTACTTC.

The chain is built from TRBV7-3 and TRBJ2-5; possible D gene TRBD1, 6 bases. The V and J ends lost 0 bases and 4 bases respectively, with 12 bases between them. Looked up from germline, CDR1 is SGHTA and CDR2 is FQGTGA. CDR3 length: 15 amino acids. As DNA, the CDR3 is TGTGCCAGCAGCTTAACGGGACAACCCTTAGAGACCCAGTACTTC. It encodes CASSLTGQPLETQYF.

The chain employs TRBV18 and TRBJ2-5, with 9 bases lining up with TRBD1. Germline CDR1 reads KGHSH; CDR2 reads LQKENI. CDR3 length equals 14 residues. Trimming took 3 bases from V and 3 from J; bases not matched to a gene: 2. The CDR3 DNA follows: TGTGCCAGCTCACCGAGACAGGGGGAAGAGACCCAGTACTTC. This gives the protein CASSPRQGEETQYF.

The CDR3 loop is CASSAQGGPYEQYF. CDR3 in DNA: TGTGCCAGCAGTGCTCAGGGAGGGCCCTACGAGCAGTACTTC. V and J are TRBV2 and TRBJ2-7; 7 bases fit TRBD2. Germline lookup yields CDR1 SNHLY and CDR2 FYNNEI. V was pared by 4 bases and J by 2 bases, with 5 bases of the junction left unmatched. The CDR3 covers 14 residues.

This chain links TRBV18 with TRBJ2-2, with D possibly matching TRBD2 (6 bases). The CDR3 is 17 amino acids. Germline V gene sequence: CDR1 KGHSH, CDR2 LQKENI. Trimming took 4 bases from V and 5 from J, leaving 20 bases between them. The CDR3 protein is CASSLNRRDLSTGELFF. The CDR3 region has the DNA TGTGCCAGCTCACTTAACCGGCGGGACTTGAGTACCGGGGAGCTGTTTTTT.